A single sample is the source of the 18 T cell receptor beta chains below, sequenced in a study of cytomegalovirus exposure and HLA in healthy donors. Primers for the PCR totalled 60 Vbeta and 13 Jbeta. Assay: immunoSEQ multiplex PCR; the TCRdb copy retains only in-frame clones and omits some. This table holds under 200,000 clones, approximately 84% found once. Sample: PBMCs. The receptors were gathered from a boy between 10 and 17 years old in good health and CMV-seronegative.

The CDR3 nucleotides are TGTGCCAGCAGTTACTCCCAGGGGGCTACGGAGCCCCAGCATTTT. Translated, it gives CASSYSQGATEPQHF. The chain employs TRBV6-6 and TRBJ1-5; 8 nucleotides agree with TRBD1. Germline CDR1 reads MNHNY; CDR2 reads SVGAGI (reference sequence). Trimming cost V 0 bases and J 8 bases; bases outside gene matches: 6. This CDR3 spans 15 amino acids.

J is TRBJ2-5 and V is TRBV27; D may be TRBD1 (6 bases). CDR1 and CDR2 from the germline V gene are MNHEY and SMNVEV (reference sequence). Trimming cost V 10 bases and J 5 bases, with 14 bases left between them. The CDR3 is 12 residues long. The DNA for the CDR3 is TGTGCCACCTCACAGAGGGGGGAGACCCAGTACTTC. It yields the protein CATSQRGETQYF.

CDR3 protein: CASRRDRDDSPLHF. The CDR3 region has the DNA TGTGCCAGCAGGAGAGACAGGGACGATTCACCCCTCCACTTT. The chain recombines TRBV6-5 with TRBJ1-6; TRBD1 aligns across 7 bases. This CDR3 spans 14 amino acids. Germline loops: CDR1 MNHEY, CDR2 SVGAGI. V was pared by 6 bases and J by 8 bases, with 7 bases of the junction left unmatched.

The CDR3 spells CASSSGTGYHGYTF. CDR3 DNA sequence: TGTGCCAGCAGTTCCGGGACAGGGTACCATGGCTACACCTTC. The chain employs TRBV28 and TRBJ1-2; 9 positions agree with TRBD1. The trim removed 4 bases at V and 6 bases at J, leaving 6 bases unmatched. The germline CDR1 and CDR2 sequences are MDHEN and SYDVKM. The length of the CDR3 is 14 residues.

V and J are TRBV27 and TRBJ2-4; D is possibly TRBD1 (6 bases). The germline CDR1 and CDR2 sequences are MNHEY and SMNVEV (reference sequence). V lost 6 bases and J lost 9, with 15 bases in between. The CDR3 totals 13 residues. The CDR3 DNA reads as TGTGCCAGCAGCACAGGGCGGTTGGGCATTCAGTACTTC. It specifies CASSTGRLGIQYF.

The V gene is TRBV19, the J gene TRBJ1-1; no definite D call. The CDR3 length is 15 residues. V lost 4 bases to trimming and J lost 3 bases, with 15 bases between them. The V gene's germline CDR1 is LNHDA and CDR2 SQIVND (reference sequence). The CDR3 reads CASSKTWEGYTEAFF. The CDR3 nucleotides are TGTGCCAGTAGTAAAACATGGGAGGGATACACTGAAGCTTTCTTT.

This clone showed up just once. The rearrangement links TRBV7-8 to TRBJ1-2; TRBD1 matches at 8 bases. V dropped 2 bases and J dropped 1; count of bases not matched to a gene: 12. There are 18 residues in the CDR3. Germline values: CDR1 SGHVS, CDR2 FQNEAQ. The CDR3 reads CASSLFRVVQGVNYGYTF. The CDR3 bases are TGTGCCAGCAGCTTATTTAGAGTTGTACAGGGGGTTAACTATGGCTACACCTTC.

The chain carries TRBV30 and TRBJ1-3, with D uncertain. V was cut by 4 bases and J by 2 bases, with 6 bases left in between. CDR3 size: 12 residues. Per the germline V gene, CDR1 is GTSNPN and CDR2 is SVGIG (reference sequence). CDR3 nucleotide sequence: TGTGCCTGGACAGCGACTGGAAACACCATATATTTT. Translated: CAWTATGNTIYF. The full variable domain, its missing parts supplied by reference TRBV30 and TRBJ1-3, is SQTIHQWPATLVQPVGSPLSLECTVEGTSNPNLYWYRQAAGRGLQLLFYSVGIGQISSEVPQNLSASRPQDRQFILSSKKLLLSDSGFYLCAWTATGNTIYFGEGSWLTVV.

The rearrangement joins TRBV5-1 to TRBJ2-5; D may be TRBD1 (5 bases). The CDR3 spans 15 residues. The germline CDR1 and CDR2 sequences are SGHRS and YFSETQ. Trimming removed 1 base at V and 4 bases at J, with 14 bases between. The CDR3 spells CASSLQTPQGETQYF. In DNA form, the CDR3 reads TGCGCCAGCAGCTTGCAAACACCCCAGGGAGAGACCCAGTACTTC.

The gene calls are TRBV5-4 and TRBJ2-7; D not certain. CDR1 SGHNT and CDR2 YYREEE come from the germline V gene (reference sequence). CDR3 length equals 15 residues. The V gene lost 0 bases and the J gene lost 2 bases, with 12 bases spanning the gap. As DNA, the CDR3 is TGTGCCAGCAGCTTGGCAGCTAGTGTTACCTACGAGCAGTACTTC. This translates into CASSLAASVTYEQYF. The variable domain in full, with the rest retrieved from reference TRBV5-4 and TRBJ2-7, is ETGVTQSPTHLIKTRGQQVTLRCSSQSGHNTVSWYQQALGQGPQFIFQYYREEENGRGNFPPRFSGLQFPNYSSELNVNALELDDSALYLCASSLAASVTYEQYFGPGTRLTVT.

This clone was picked up one time. This chain links TRBV18 with TRBJ1-6; 9 positions agree with TRBD1. The V gene end was trimmed by 0 bases and the J gene end by 7 bases; junction bases not matched to a gene: 4. The CDR3 loop spans 16 amino acids. Germline lookup yields CDR1 KGHSH and CDR2 LQKENI. This CDR3 is CASSPPMGQGNSPLHF. The CDR3 DNA follows: TGTGCCAGCTCACCACCGATGGGACAGGGAAATTCACCCCTCCACTTT. Drawing the rest from reference TRBV18 and TRBJ1-6, the complete variable domain is NAGVMQNPRHLVRRRGQEARLRCSPMKGHSHVYWYRQLPEEGLKFMVYLQKENIIDESGMPKERFSAEFPKEGPSILRIQQVVRGDSAAYFCASSPPMGQGNSPLHFGNGTRLTVT.

V usage is TRBV5-1 and J usage is TRBJ1-1; D is unclear. The V end lost 0 bases, the J end lost 7 bases, and 13 bases lay between the germline ends. Germline CDR1 reads SGHRS; CDR2 reads YFSETQ. The CDR3 has 14 amino acids. The CDR3 sequence is CASSLADGLGEAFF. The CDR3 nucleotides are TGCGCCAGCAGCTTGGCCGATGGACTTGGTGAAGCTTTCTTT.

This clone was observed a single time. This chain links TRBV28 with TRBJ1-1; 9 nucleotides match TRBD1. The CDR3 totals 15 residues. Germline assignment: CDR1 MDHEN and CDR2 SYDVKM. Trimming cost V 2 bases and J 0 bases; bases outside gene matches: 1. The DNA of the CDR3 is TGTGCCAGCAGTTTAGACAGGGGGGTGAACACTGAAGCTTTCTTT. The encoded protein is CASSLDRGVNTEAFF.

This clone was observed once. Additional DNA sequences in this sample encode the identical CDR3. The genes are TRBV9 and TRBJ2-7; the D is unclear. Trimming stripped 0 bases from V and 3 bases from J, with 7 bases between. The CDR3 length is 13 residues. Germline CDR1 and CDR2: SGDLS and YYNGEE. The CDR3 loop reads CASSVDSSYEQYF. DNA of the CDR3: TGTGCCAGCAGCGTAGATAGCAGCTACGAGCAGTACTTC. The full variable domain, rest sourced from reference TRBV9 and TRBJ2-7, is DSGVTQTPKHLITATGQRVTLRCSPRSGDLSVYWYQQSLDQGLQFLIQYYNGEERAKGNILERFSAQQFPDLHSELNLSSLELGDSALYFCASSVDSSYEQYFGPGTRLTVT.

The genes are TRBV5-1 and TRBJ2-7; 12 positions agree with TRBD2. In germline, CDR1 is SGHRS, CDR2 YFSETQ. The CDR3 is 16 amino acids. Trimming at V came to 1 base and at J to 1 base, leaving 3 bases not matched to a gene. The CDR3 is CASSLKGLAGSYEQYF. CDR3 nucleotides: TGCGCCAGCAGCTTGAAGGGACTAGCGGGTTCCTACGAGCAGTACTTC.

The chain employs TRBV25-1 and TRBJ1-6, with 8 bases fitting TRBD1. The CDR3 is 13 residues long. CDR1 and CDR2 (germline): MGHDK, SYGVNS. The ends lost 5 bases at V and 11 bases at J; junction bases unmatched: 5. The CDR3 here is CASSQGQAAPLHF. In DNA, the CDR3 is TGTGCCAGCAGTCAGGGACAGGCGGCACCCCTCCACTTT.

The V call is TRBV5-1, the J call TRBJ1-1; tentatively, D is TRBD1 (6 bases). There are 14 residues in the CDR3. The V and J ends lost 3 bases and 1 base respectively, with 10 bases between them. Germline lookup yields CDR1 SGHRS and CDR2 YFSETQ. CDR3 sequence (DNA): TGCGCCAGCAGCTCTCAAGGGGGGAACACTGAAGCTTTCTTT. Translation gives CASSSQGGNTEAFF.

The J gene is TRBJ2-7, the V gene TRBV6-5; D uncertain. V lost 5 bases, J lost 5 bases, and 13 bases lay in between. Germline loops: CDR1 MNHEY, CDR2 SVGAGI. CDR3 length equals 13 residues. CDR3 coding DNA: TGTGCCAGCAGTCAATCGACACCCCACGAGCAGTACTTC. As protein: CASSQSTPHEQYF.